The next 26 T cell receptor beta chains were all read from a single sample in a study of T cell responses to AZD1222 COVID-19 vaccine. The repertoire was sequenced with immunoSEQ multiplex PCR; TCRdb's copy has only in-frame clones and lacks some. The top ten hold just under 5% of the sample, which has fewer than 70,000 clones, around nine tenths seen once. Sequences were derived from peripheral blood, sampled on day 0 of AZD1222 vaccination. The receptors here all came from an adult in good health.

This chain uses TRBV7-3 with TRBJ1-2; 7 positions match TRBD1. V trimming: 1 base; J trimming: 2 bases; junction bases outside the gene matches: 7. CDR3 length: 16 amino acids. Germline CDR1 is SGHTA and CDR2 is FQGTGA. The CDR3 loop is CASSLRGDRANYGYTF. CDR3 nucleotide sequence: TGTGCCAGCAGCTTAAGAGGCGACAGGGCCAACTATGGCTACACCTTC. Looking up the rest from reference TRBV7-3 and TRBJ1-2 gives the full variable domain: GAGVSQTPSNKVTEKGKYVELRCDPISGHTALYWYRQSLGQGPEFLIYFQGTGAADDSGLPNDRFFAVRPEGSVSTLKIQRTERGDSAVYLCASSLRGDRANYGYTFGSGTRLTVV.

This clone has just one count. The chain couples TRBV2 to TRBJ1-4; D remains ambiguous. V lost 2 bases, J lost 4 bases, and 11 bases lay in between. The length of the CDR3 is 15 residues. The germline gives CDR1 SNHLY, CDR2 FYNNEI. The CDR3 loop is CASSELETYNEKLFF. Here the CDR3 DNA reads TGTGCCAGCAGTGAACTCGAGACCTATAATGAAAAACTGTTTTTT.

This clone was recorded once. The chain recombines TRBV5-8 with TRBJ1-5; no definite D call. The V and J ends lost 0 bases and 3 bases respectively, with 19 bases between them. Germline CDR1 reads SGHTS; CDR2 reads YDEGEE. This CDR3 region has 18 residues. The CDR3 DNA sequence: TGTGCCAGCAGCTTGGTAGTTAACATCGGCCCCCACAATCAGCCCCAGCATTTT. This translates into CASSLVVNIGPHNQPQHF.

The rearrangement joins TRBV5-4 to TRBJ1-4, with D unresolved. The CDR3 extends over 13 amino acids. The ends were cut back, 4 bases at V and 8 bases at J, with 12 bases in the middle. CDR1 SGHNT and CDR2 YYREEE come from the germline V gene (reference sequence). The chain's CDR3 is CASSPNPREKLFF. CDR3 bases: TGTGCCAGCAGCCCAAACCCCCGGGAAAAACTGTTTTTT.

The DNA for the CDR3 is TGCAGCGACGCAGCAAGGGTAGGTGAAAAACTGTTTTTT. This encodes CSDAARVGEKLFF. This chain joins TRBV29-1 and TRBJ1-4; D is ambiguous. Trimming removed 7 bases from V and 7 bases from J, with 16 bases in between. The V gene's germline CDR1 is SQVTM and CDR2 ANQGSEA. The CDR3 has 13 amino acids.

V and J are TRBV18 and TRBJ1-2; D is unresolved. Germline V gene sequence: CDR1 KGHSH, CDR2 LQKENI. V was shortened by 0 bases and J by 4 bases, with 12 bases between the two germline ends. The CDR3 extends over 15 amino acids. CDR3 nucleotides: TGTGCCAGCTCACCACCCTCAGAAATTTTCTATGGCTACACCTTC. As protein: CASSPPSEIFYGYTF.

V gene TRBV7-8 combines with J gene TRBJ2-1; D possibly uses TRBD1 or TRBD2 (5 bases each). CDR3 length equals 17 residues. The germline CDR1 and CDR2 sequences are SGHVS and FQNEAQ. The ends were cut back, 4 bases at V and 5 bases at J, with 21 bases in the middle. The CDR3 region is CASSSRTQGMGDNEQFF. CDR3 bases: TGTGCCAGCAGCTCCCGGACGCAGGGTATGGGAGACAATGAGCAGTTCTTC.

This clone was seen a handful of times. The rearrangement uses TRBV3-1 (or the pseudogene TRBV3-2) and TRBJ2-1, with 7 bases identical to TRBD2. V was pared by 4 bases and J by 7 bases, with 4 bases of the junction left unmatched. The CDR3 loop spans 13 amino acids. The germline V gene has CDR1 LGHDT and CDR2 YNNKEL (reference sequence). DNA for the CDR3: TGTGCCAGCAGCCCATACGGGGGGAATGAGCAGTTCTTC. This gives the protein CASSPYGGNEQFF.

This chain links TRBV18 with TRBJ1-1; D unresolved. Germline V lookup: CDR1 KGHSH, CDR2 LQKENI. Trimming left V 3 bases short and J 1 base short, with 9 bases between. The CDR3 length is 14 residues. The CDR3 spells CASSPPGSNTEAFF. The CDR3 nucleotides read TGTGCCAGCTCACCCCCAGGATCGAACACTGAAGCTTTCTTT.

This clone was recorded a few times. The chain is built from TRBV6-2 or TRBV6-3 and TRBJ1-5; tentatively, D is TRBD1 (5 bases). V lost 2 bases to trimming and J lost 11 bases, with 10 bases between them. The CDR3 runs 12 residues. Germline CDR1 is MNHEY and CDR2 is SVGEGT. CDR3 amino acids: CASSYQGRAQHF. In DNA form, the CDR3 reads TGTGCCAGCAGTTACCAGGGTCGAGCCCAGCATTTT.

This clone was observed a handful of times. The chain carries TRBV2 and TRBJ1-6; D is perhaps TRBD1 (5 bases). This CDR3 spans 13 amino acids. The germline V gene has CDR1 SNHLY and CDR2 FYNNEI. The V end lost 5 bases, the J end lost 14 bases, and 16 bases lay between the germline ends. The CDR3 loop is CASSPGGVAALHF. The CDR3 DNA follows: TGTGCCAGCAGTCCCGGGGGGGTCGCGGCCCTCCACTTT.

The chain has TRBV14 and TRBJ1-2, with TRBD1 matching 9 bases. This CDR3 spans 13 amino acids. Per germline, CDR1 SGHDN and CDR2 FVKESK. J was trimmed by 6 bases and V by 4 bases; bases with no gene match: 3. This CDR3 reads CASSLRTGDGYTF. CDR3 DNA sequence: TGTGCCAGCAGCCTCCGGACAGGGGATGGCTACACCTTC.

The chain recombines TRBV3-1 (or the pseudogene TRBV3-2) with TRBJ1-5; no clear D gene. CDR1 is LGHDT and CDR2 is YNNKEL in the germline V gene (reference sequence). The CDR3 covers 14 residues. With 1 base removed from V and 6 bases from J, the gap between germline ends came to 10 bases. In nucleotides, the CDR3 is TGTGCCAGCAGCCAAGGAACAGTCCCTCAGCCCCAGCATTTT. The encoded protein is CASSQGTVPQPQHF.

This chain links TRBV2 with TRBJ2-5; D is tentatively TRBD1 or TRBD2 (5 bases each). Trimming pared 2 bases from V and 5 bases from J, leaving 15 bases between. CDR1 SNHLY and CDR2 FYNNEI come from the germline V gene. The CDR3 runs to 15 residues. As DNA, the CDR3 is TGTGCCAGCAGTGAATCTAACTACGAGGGGGAGACCCAGTACTTC. Protein: CASSESNYEGETQYF.

The chain carries TRBV5-1 and TRBJ2-5, with TRBD1 matching 8 bases. The CDR3 is 16 amino acids. Trimming took 5 bases from V and 1 from J; bases not matched to a gene: 10. The germline V gene has CDR1 SGHRS and CDR2 YFSETQ. CDR3 DNA: TGCGCCAGCAGGCTTCCAGGGGGCGCGGTCCAAGAGACCCAGTACTTC. Translated, it gives CASRLPGGAVQETQYF.

This chain joins TRBV7-9 and TRBJ2-7, with 7 nucleotides matching TRBD1. With 4 bases clipped from V and 3 bases from J, the junction kept 9 bases outside the gene matches. Germline CDR1 is SEHNR and CDR2 is FQNEAQ (reference sequence). The CDR3 covers 15 residues. The CDR3 DNA follows: TGTGCCAGCAGCTCCCAGGGGGATAGGTACTACGAGCAGTACTTC. The encoded protein is CASSSQGDRYYEQYF.

This sequence joins TRBV6-5 and TRBJ2-2, with 10 positions matching TRBD2. The CDR3 spans 15 residues. V trimming: 6 bases; J trimming: 6 bases; junction bases outside the gene matches: 7. Per germline, CDR1 MNHEY and CDR2 SVGAGI. This chain's CDR3 is CASRTGTSVPGELFF. The CDR3 bases are TGTGCCAGCAGGACCGGGACTAGCGTCCCCGGGGAGCTGTTTTTT.

This clone has more than one count but fewer than ten. This rearrangement joins TRBV29-1 to TRBJ1-1; 7 bases line up with TRBD1. V trimming: 7 bases; J trimming: 1 base; junction bases outside the gene matches: 9. Germline V CDR1 and CDR2: SQVTM, ANQGSEA. This CDR3 has 14 amino acids. In DNA form, the CDR3 reads TGCAGCGACCACTCCGGGACAGAGAACACTGAAGCTTTCTTT. This gives the protein CSDHSGTENTEAFF. Supplemented by reference TRBV29-1 and TRBJ1-1, the full variable domain reads SAVISQKPSRDICQRGTSLTIQCQVDSQVTMMFWYRQQPGQSLTLIATANQGSEATYESGFVIDKFPISRPNLTFSTLTVSNMSPEDSSIYLCSDHSGTENTEAFFGQGTRLTVV.

The chain employs TRBV7-8 and TRBJ2-7; D is perhaps TRBD2 (5 bases). V was pared by 1 base and J by 5 bases, with 15 bases between. The length of the CDR3 is 15 residues. The germline gives CDR1 SGHVS, CDR2 FQNEAQ. The CDR3 loop reads CASSLEIGMGDEQYF. CDR3 DNA sequence: TGTGCCAGCAGCTTAGAAATAGGGATGGGAGACGAGCAGTACTTC.

J is TRBJ1-2 and V is TRBV13; 8 positions match TRBD1. Trimming took 5 bases from V and 7 from J; bases not matched to a gene: 12. Looked up from germline, CDR1 is PRHDT and CDR2 is FYEKMQ (reference sequence). The CDR3 covers 15 residues. The CDR3 nucleotides read TGTGCCAGCAGCCCCCCCGGACAGGGCGTGGGTGGCTACACCTTC. This encodes CASSPPGQGVGGYTF.

The V gene is TRBV12-3 or TRBV12-4, the J gene TRBJ2-1; D unresolved. There are 12 residues in the CDR3. Deletions cut 6 bases from V and 4 bases from J, with 7 bases between. CDR3 region: CASSKPYNEQFF. Written as DNA, the CDR3 is TGTGCCAGCAGCAAACCTTACAATGAGCAGTTCTTC.

V gene TRBV12-3 or TRBV12-4 combines with J gene TRBJ2-1; the D is unclear. Trimming removed 3 bases at V and 10 bases at J, with 13 bases between. This CDR3 spans 13 amino acids. CDR3 DNA: TGTGCCAGCAGTTTCAGTTTTGTGGGAGAGCAGTTCTTC. It codes for CASSFSFVGEQFF.

The chain employs TRBV19 and TRBJ1-5; no definite D call. V lost 3 bases and J 2 bases, leaving 8 bases between the germline ends. This CDR3 spans 14 amino acids. Germline V gene sequence: CDR1 LNHDA, CDR2 SQIVND (reference sequence). The DNA for the CDR3 is TGTGCCAGTAGTATCAACTCAGGCAATCAGCCCCAGCATTTT. It specifies CASSINSGNQPQHF. The full variable domain, with the rest looked up from reference TRBV19 and TRBJ1-5, is DGGITQSPKYLFRKEGQNVTLSCEQNLNHDAMYWYRQDPGQGLRLIYYSQIVNDFQKGDIAEGYSVSREKKESFPLTVTSAQKNPTAFYLCASSINSGNQPQHFGDGTRLSIL.

This clone was detected only once. The chain has TRBV10-3 and TRBJ1-1; no definite D call. The CDR3 loop spans 12 amino acids. Trimming shortened V by 10 bases and J by 1 base, and 10 bases separated the two germline ends. Germline loops: CDR1 ENHRY, CDR2 SYGVKD. The CDR3 nucleotides read TGTGCCACAGGCCCACGGAACACTGAAGCTTTCTTT. Protein product: CATGPRNTEAFF.

This clone was seen only a few times. V gene TRBV6-1 combines with J gene TRBJ1-2; D ambiguous. Trimming left V 4 bases short and J 2 bases short, with 26 bases between. Germline V CDR1 and CDR2: MNHNS, SASEGT. This CDR3 spans 19 amino acids. CDR3 sequence reads: CASSGPAAMVARGNYGYTF. For the CDR3, the DNA is TGTGCCAGCAGTGGACCCGCCGCTATGGTGGCGCGTGGGAACTATGGCTACACCTTC.

This clone was counted a few times. The J gene is TRBJ2-2, the V gene TRBV15; D is unresolved. Trimming left V 5 bases short and J 9 bases short, with 10 bases between. The CDR3 is 12 amino acids. The V gene's germline CDR1 is LNHNV and CDR2 YYDKDF (reference sequence). Written as DNA, the CDR3 is TGTGCCACCAGCTCCCGATTCCGGGAGCTGTTTTTT. Translation: CATSSRFRELFF. The complete variable domain, with remaining parts taken from reference TRBV15 and TRBJ2-2, reads DAMVIQNPRYQVTQFGKPVTLSCSQTLNHNVMYWYQQKSSQAPKLLFHYYDKDFNNEADTPDNFQSRRPNTSFCFLDIRSPGLGDTAMYLCATSSRFRELFFGEGSRLTVL.